The rows below give T cell receptor beta chains drawn from one sample of a study of cytomegalovirus exposure and HLA in healthy donors. TCRdb's copy holds only in-frame clones and misses some; the assay was immunoSEQ multiplex PCR. The table gives 93,000 or so clones; the top ten clones make up 3.5% of it. The sequenced sample was PBMCs. Source of these receptors: a man aged 35 to 55 in good health and CMV-seronegative. CDR3s include the opening cysteine and the closing phenylalanine or tryptophan. D genes are given only for firm matches.

j_call d_call v_call cdr3_nt cdr3_aa
TRBJ2-7 TRBD1 TRBV9 TGTGCCAGCAGCGTAGGGACAGGGATCTACGAGCAGTACTTC CASSVGTGIYEQYF
TRBJ2-3 TRBD2 TRBV10-3 TGTGCCATCAGACCCGGACTAGCTTCCCCCACAGGTTTAACAGATACGCAGTATTTT CAIRPGLASPTGLTDTQYF
TRBJ2-3 TRBD2 TRBV15 TGTGCCACCAGCATCGGGACTAGCGGGAGTGGCGCAGATACGCAGTATTTT CATSIGTSGSGADTQYF
TRBJ1-2 - TRBV10-3 TGTGCCATCACTAATAATGGCTATGGCTACACCTTC CAITNNGYGYTF
TRBJ2-2 TRBD2 TRBV7-2 TGTGCCAGCAGCTCTCAACTAGCGGGATTTAACGGGGAGCTGTTTTTT CASSSQLAGFNGELFF
TRBJ1-2 - TRBV5-6 TGTGCCAGCAGCTCGACAACTCGACAGAGCTACTATGGCTACACCTTC CASSSTTRQSYYGYTF
TRBJ2-1 TRBD2 TRBV27 TGTGCCAGCAGTTCGTGGGAGGGCCCTGAGCAGTTCTTC CASSSWEGPEQFF
TRBJ1-2 - TRBV19 TGTGCCAGTAGTCCCCTGACAGGTAACGACTATGGCTACACCTTC CASSPLTGNDYGYTF
TRBJ2-7 TRBD1 TRBV7-2 TGTGCCAGCAGCTCCGGACAGGGGCCCTACGAGCAGTACTTC CASSSGQGPYEQYF
TRBJ2-5 TRBD1 TRBV7-2 TGTGCCAGCAGCTTAGGGCGTTCCGGGACAGCTCAAGAGACCCAGTACTTC CASSLGRSGTAQETQYF
TRBJ1-1 - TRBV4-1 TGCGCCAGCAGCCAGGAGCGACAGTTTAACACTGAAGCTTTCTTT CASSQERQFNTEAFF
TRBJ1-1 - TRBV5-1 TGCGCCAGCAGCTTGGATAAAACTGAAGCTTTCTTT CASSLDKTEAFF
TRBJ2-5 - TRBV18 TGTGCCAGCTCACGACAGGCACAACAAGAGACCCAGTACTTC CASSRQAQQETQYF
TRBJ2-1 TRBD2 TRBV27 TGTGCCAGCAGCGGACTAGCGGGAGATGAGCAGTTCTTC CASSGLAGDEQFF
TRBJ1-1 TRBD1 TRBV6-6 TGTGCTGTCTCCCGGGACAGCTTGAACACTGAAGCTTTCTTT CAVSRDSLNTEAFF
TRBJ2-1 TRBD2 TRBV7-6 TGTGCCAGCAGCTATAGGGACTATAGGGGTGAGCAGTTCTTC CASSYRDYRGEQFF
TRBJ2-7 TRBD2 TRBV29-1 TGCAGCGTTAGGACTAGTTGGTACGAGCAGTACTTC CSVRTSWYEQYF
TRBJ2-1 - TRBV27 TGTGCCAGCAGTTCAGACCGAACGGAGGGGTCCTACAATGAGCAGTTCTTC CASSSDRTEGSYNEQFF
TRBJ2-5 - TRBV19 TGTGCCAGTAGTCCTCGCGGAGGGGGGGAAGAGACCCAGTACTTC CASSPRGGGEETQYF
TRBJ1-2 - TRBV6-6 TGTGCCAGCAGTTACTCGAGACAGGTGGATGGCTACACCTTC CASSYSRQVDGYTF
TRBJ2-7 TRBD1 TRBV5-4 TGTGCCAGCAGCGCGGGACAGGGGGCGTACGAGCAGTACTTC CASSAGQGAYEQYF
TRBJ2-3 TRBD2 TRBV10-1 TGCGCCAGCAGCCTAGCGGGCAGTGGCACAGATACGCAGTATTTT CASSLAGSGTDTQYF
TRBJ1-1 - TRBV7-6 TGTGCCAGCAGCTACGGGATGAACACTGAAGCTTTCTTT CASSYGMNTEAFF